The 15 T cell receptor beta chains given below trace back to one sample, sequenced in a study of regulatory T cells in long-lasting Graves disease. Time point indicated: persistent/refractory GD, antithyroid drugs over 5 years with positive TRAb. PBMC RNA was the source of the TCR library. Construction of TCR beta libraries relied on iRepertoire HTBI primers and on Arm-PCR targeting CDR3 regions. TCRdb fed the multiplex PCR reads into MiXCR, producing one record per CDR3 protein. The sample has 300,000 to 350,000 distinct CDR3 sequences, about 20% seen once. Here the sequenced sample was peripheral blood mononuclear cells (PBMCs), taken when the disease was refractory, from a patient treated with antithyroid drugs. These receptors all come from a female donor with Graves disease.

This chain joins TRBV18 and TRBJ2-7; D is perhaps TRBD1 (6 bases). CDR3 size: 15 residues. Trimming took off 5 bases at V and 6 bases at J, with 20 bases between the two ends. The germline V gene has CDR1 KGHSH and CDR2 LQKENI. CDR3 coding DNA: TGTGCCAGCTCAGCTACGGACAGTCGATCGTCCGAGCAGTACTTC. Its protein is CASSATDSRSSEQYF.

Concerning this clonotype: This may come from a read error, since a much larger clone is one base off. This chain links TRBV2 with TRBJ2-5, with unresolved D. From germline, CDR1 is SNHLY and CDR2 FYNNEI. The CDR3 runs 14 residues. The CDR3 nucleotides are TGTGCCAGCGGTGATTGGATAGCCCAAGAGACCCAGTACTTC. Protein sequence: CASGDWIAQETQYF.

This clonotype was seen ten or more times. The CDR3 region is CASSLAGTRDQPQHF. In DNA, the CDR3 is TGCGCCAGCAGCTTGGCAGGGACGAGGGATCAGCCCCAGCATTTT. The chain uses TRBV5-1 and TRBJ1-5; perhaps TRBD1 as D (5 bases). The CDR3 has 15 amino acids. CDR1 is SGHRS and CDR2 is YFSETQ in the germline V gene. Trimming cost V 0 bases and J 5 bases, with 12 bases left between them.

This clonotype was observed at least ten times. The CDR3 sequence is CASKLGQHQPQHF. The CDR3 coding sequence is TGTGCCAGCAAATTGGGACAGCATCAGCCCCAGCATTTT. The rearrangement links TRBV14 to TRBJ1-5; the match to TRBD1 covers 7 bases. In germline, CDR1 is SGHDN, CDR2 FVKESK. CDR3 size: 13 residues. J gave up 5 bases and V 7 bases, and 5 bases lay outside the gene matches. The full variable domain, with the rest looked up from reference TRBV14 and TRBJ1-5, is EAGVTQFPSHSVIEKGQTVTLRCDPISGHDNLYWYRRVMGKEIKFLLHFVKESKQDESGMPNNRFLAERTGGTYSTLKVQPAELEDSGVYFCASKLGQHQPQHFGDGTRLSIL.

V usage is TRBV19 and J usage is TRBJ1-2, with D tentatively TRBD1 (6 bases). V was clipped by 3 bases and J by 4 bases, with 12 bases between them. Looked up from germline, CDR1 is LNHDA and CDR2 is SQIVND (reference sequence). CDR3 length: 14 amino acids. CDR3 sequence reads: CASSMGDRIYGYTF. CDR3 in DNA: TGTGCCAGTAGTATGGGTGACAGGATCTATGGCTACACCTTC.

This clonotype was seen repeatedly, ten times or more. The CDR3 coding sequence is TGTGCCAGCAGCCCCCGTTCCGGGACAGGGGTTGGAGAGACCCAGTACTTC. It encodes CASSPRSGTGVGETQYF. V gene TRBV11-3 combines with J gene TRBJ2-5; 10 bases map to TRBD1. Germline CDR1 SGHNT, CDR2 YENEEA. The CDR3 is 17 amino acids. Unmatched junction bases numbered 13, after V lost 5 bases and J lost 4 bases.

This clonotype was recorded once. A read error may be the cause here, since a much bigger clone is one base away. The CDR3 region has the DNA TGTGCCACCAGTGATTTGCGCCAGGGTAGCACCGGGGAGCTGTTTTTT. Translated, it gives CATSDLRQGSTGELFF. The chain carries TRBV24-1 and TRBJ2-2; tentative D call: TRBD1 (5 bases). V dropped 0 bases and J dropped 4 bases, with 11 bases sitting between them. CDR3 length: 16 amino acids. The germline gives CDR1 KGHDR, CDR2 SFDVKD.

The chain couples TRBV7-9 to TRBJ2-2; D uncertain. The CDR3 is 15 amino acids. Trimming removed 3 bases at V and 0 bases at J, with 8 bases between. Germline CDR1 SEHNR, CDR2 FQNEAQ (reference sequence). CDR3 amino acids: CASSFPRSNTGELFF. CDR3 nucleotides: TGTGCCAGCAGCTTCCCACGGTCGAACACCGGGGAGCTGTTTTTT.

This clonotype was counted many times. J is TRBJ1-2 and V is TRBV2; no definite D call. CDR3 length equals 13 residues. Per germline, CDR1 SNHLY and CDR2 FYNNEI. Trimming shortened V by 2 bases and J by 2 bases, and 6 bases separated the two germline ends. CDR3 region: CASSEWKNYGYTF. The CDR3, as DNA: TGTGCCAGCAGTGAATGGAAAAACTATGGCTACACCTTC. Full variable domain (missing parts from reference TRBV2 and TRBJ1-2): EPEVTQTPSHQVTQMGQEVILRCVPISNHLYFYWYRQILGQKVEFLVSFYNNEISEKSEIFDDQFSVERPDGSNFTLKIRSTKLEDSAMYFCASSEWKNYGYTFGSGTRLTVV.

Many counts were recorded for this clonotype. J is TRBJ1-6 and V is TRBV20-1; D not certain. The germline gives CDR1 DFQATT, CDR2 SNEGSKA (reference sequence). The length of the CDR3 is 10 residues. Trimming took off 6 bases at V and 15 bases at J, with 12 bases between the two ends. CDR3 loop: CSAWAGSLHF. The CDR3 nucleotides read TGCAGTGCCTGGGCGGGAAGCCTCCACTTT.

The J gene is TRBJ1-1, the V gene TRBV19, with D uncertain. Germline CDR1 and CDR2: LNHDA and SQIVND (reference sequence). CDR3 length: 16 residues. Trimming took off 7 bases at V and 0 bases at J, with 18 bases between the two ends. CDR3 sequence reads: CASTPHRGVMNTEAFF. The CDR3 bases are TGTGCCAGTACCCCACATCGTGGGGTGATGAACACTGAAGCTTTCTTT. The full variable domain, completed using reference TRBV19 and TRBJ1-1, is DGGITQSPKYLFRKEGQNVTLSCEQNLNHDAMYWYRQDPGQGLRLIYYSQIVNDFQKGDIAEGYSVSREKKESFPLTVTSAQKNPTAFYLCASTPHRGVMNTEAFFGQGTRLTVV.

This chain connects TRBV10-1 to TRBJ2-7; D perhaps matches TRBD1 (5 bases). The CDR3 is 13 amino acids. Germline-derived CDR1 and CDR2 are WNHNN and SYGVQD (reference sequence). Trimming took 3 bases from V and 4 from J, leaving 10 bases between them. CDR3: CASSEGDPYEQYF. CDR3 nucleotides: TGCGCCAGCAGTGAAGGGGATCCGTACGAGCAGTACTTC.

The J gene is TRBJ2-3, the V gene TRBV9, with a weak D call TRBD2 (6 bases). Germline values: CDR1 SGDLS, CDR2 YYNGEE. Trimming removed 3 bases from V and 0 bases from J, with 8 bases in between. The CDR3 sequence is 14 residues long. The CDR3 sequence is CASSDGGSTDTQYF. The CDR3 DNA follows: TGTGCCAGCAGCGACGGGGGTAGCACAGATACGCAGTATTTT.

There are many counts of this clonotype. V usage is TRBV20-1 and J usage is TRBJ1-1; TRBD1 might be the D (5 bases). Germline CDR1 DFQATT, CDR2 SNEGSKA (reference sequence). The CDR3 contains 14 residues. Between the trimmed V and J ends, which lost 0 bases and 0 bases, there was a span of 8 bases. The CDR3 DNA is TGCAGTGCTAGAGATGAACAGGTGAACACTGAAGCTTTCTTT. It specifies CSARDEQVNTEAFF.

This clonotype occurred many times. This sequence joins TRBV19 and TRBJ1-2, with a possible D match to TRBD1 (6 bases). V lost 9 bases and J lost 4, with 15 bases in between. CDR3 length equals 13 residues. Per germline, CDR1 LNHDA and CDR2 SQIVND (reference sequence). CDR3 sequence (DNA): TGTGCCAGCGCGCGGGGGCAAGTCTATGGCTACACCTTC. Its protein product is CASARGQVYGYTF.